The subject of this entry is one T cell receptor beta chain. No cognate antigen has been identified for it. Mismatch with germline at one junction end may stem from a read error. The CDR3 holds 12 amino acids from the cysteine to the phenylalanine. This entry keeps only the CDR3 DNA: 36 bases, framed from base 1. The CDR1 and CDR2 encoded by the germline V gene are SGHRS and YFSETQ. Without any cell sorting, total RNA and DNA were extracted together from roughly 20-30 mg of bulk tissue using the AllPrep DNA/RNA mini kit. Between late 2015 and March 2016, about 5 patients in China with histopathologically diagnosed primary liver carcinoma had their tumors surgically resected. Chronic HBV infection was present in the patients, and the patients were treatment-naive at sampling. Fresh tumor and adjacent tissue pieces were bisected; one half was stored in RNAlater at -80°C, the other sent for histology.

The data were obtained in a study of tumor-infiltrating lymphocytes in primary liver carcinoma (dated by TCRdb to 2016 to 2017). About the investigation overall: The five patients, three men and two women aged 30 to 69 years, had hepatocellular carcinoma (four) or combined HCC and intrahepatic cholangiocarcinoma (one). The five patients had tumors of stage T1-T3 N0M0, with maximum diameters ranging from roughly 4.2 to 10 cm. Each sample produced about 3.5 to 7.5 million productive TCRbeta reads, and read depth showed no significant difference between tissue types. TCRbeta repertoire sequencing, expression microarrays and whole-exome sequencing were combined in the study across five regions of each liver tumor, with adjacent normal tissue and blood also included. A total of about 35 specimens from 5 patients went through TCRbeta repertoire sequencing, namely 25 tumor regions, 5 adjacent noncancerous liver tissues and 5 peripheral blood samples. Technical replicate repertoires showed high reproducibility, with mean shared-clone rates approximately 0.9 and correlation coefficients above 0.98. On the study overall, not on this receptor specifically: Repertoire overlap was higher between tumor regions (mean roughly 35%) than tumor-adjacent (around 17%) or tumor-blood (about 14%) pairs, consistent with antigen-driven expansion. The top 250 clones made up a significantly larger repertoire fraction in tumors than in blood (p = 0.039). Because the samples were bulk and unsorted, CD4+ and CD8+ T cell repertoires could not be compared. Because only the TCR beta chain was sequenced and unpaired alpha chains were not captured, true repertoire diversity is likely underestimated. With just four or five patients in the study, the authors point out that the findings should be validated in a larger study.

TCRbeta-specific cDNA was reverse-transcribed from 500 ng total RNA using a constant-region primer and ProtoScript II reverse transcriptase. Three nested multiplex PCR rounds, following a slightly modified ARM-PCR procedure, were used to build the TCRbeta libraries. Each of the first two PCR rounds ran for approximately 11 cycles and used multiplex TRBV1-TRBV30 forward primers together with a Cbeta reverse primer. A final 25-cycle PCR with Deep VentR polymerase added sample barcodes and Illumina adapters. Before sequencing, amplicons between 200 and 500 bp were purified from gel using a QIAquick gel extraction kit. The TCRbeta amplicons were sequenced with 250-bp paired-end reads on an Illumina HiSeq 2500. The authors processed their data as follows. To recover full CDR3 sequences, reads were quality-trimmed using Trimmomatic v0.33 and paired reads were then merged using FLASH v1.2.11. MiGEC v1.2.1b assigned V, D and J germline segments to the rearranged TCRbeta sequences. VDJtools v1.0.0 computed clonotype statistics and Shannon-Wiener diversity indices. Except for diversity analysis, only the 250 most abundant clonotypes of each sample were used in subsequent analyses to reduce sampling bias. The public reads were reanalyzed by TCRdb: fastp trimming at Q25, MiXCR alignment, in-frame beta chains only. Identical CDR3 protein sequences are pooled into one entry, listed with their most common genes and DNA. The V and J calls follow TCRdb's processing rather than the paper's. The sample records 95,000 to 150,000 distinct CDR3 sequences, nearly 70% of which are singletons. In total, the top ten clones hold 8.1% of the sample.

The TCR sequence derives from a woman aged 55-69 years with primary liver carcinoma and hepatitis B virus infection. The chain employs TRBV5-1 and TRBJ2-5; confidence is insufficient to name the D gene. Material for sequencing was tumor-adjacent normal liver tissue. The CDR3 in this case is CASSLGGEAQYF. The nucleotides read TGCGCCAGCAGCTTGGGTGGAGAGGCCCAGTACTTC.